This T cell receptor (beta chain) was obtained from a study of regulatory T cells in long-lasting Graves disease. Study-wide points: Patients with persistent Graves' had lower TCR diversity than newly diagnosed patients. Among persistent patients, a larger number of public clonotypes were shared (over 2,500) than among newly diagnosed patients (around 980).

Arm-PCR of CDR3 regions and iRepertoire HTBI primers were used to build TCR beta libraries. A single record per CDR3 protein comes from TCRdb applying MiXCR to the multiplex PCR reads. The sample shows 300,000 to 500,000 distinct CDR3 sequences, 20% of them seen only once. The CDR3 covers 15 residues. Trimming stripped 0 bases from V and 0 bases from J, with 9 bases between. Germline loops: CDR1 SGDLS, CDR2 YYNGEE. Remarks on this clonotype: Its cognate antigen is unknown.

Time point noted: persistent/refractory GD, antithyroid drugs over 5 years with positive TRAb. Preparation of the TCR library used RNA extracted from PBMCs. The chain has TRBV9 and TRBJ1-1; the D gene is possibly TRBD1 (5 bases). This specimen consisted of peripheral blood mononuclear cells (PBMCs), obtained when the disease was refractory, from a patient treated with antithyroid drugs. This receptor was identified in a female donor with Graves disease. CDR3 DNA sequence: TGTGCCAGCAGCGTAGTCGAGGGGTTGAACACTGAAGCTTTCTTT. It yields the protein CASSVVEGLNTEAFF.